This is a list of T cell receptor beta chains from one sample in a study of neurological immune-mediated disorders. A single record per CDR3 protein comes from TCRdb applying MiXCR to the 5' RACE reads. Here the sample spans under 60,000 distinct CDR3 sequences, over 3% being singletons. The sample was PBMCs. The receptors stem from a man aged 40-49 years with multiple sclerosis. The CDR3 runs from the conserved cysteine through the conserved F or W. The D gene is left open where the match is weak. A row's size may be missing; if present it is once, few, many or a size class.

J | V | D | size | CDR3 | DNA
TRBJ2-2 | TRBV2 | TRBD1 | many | CASSAQGQSLTGELFF | TGTGCCAGCAGTGCCCAGGGACAGTCACTCACCGGGGAGCTGTTTTTT
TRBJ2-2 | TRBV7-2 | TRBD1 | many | CASSRGQGTNTGELFF | TGTGCCAGCAGCCGTGGACAGGGAACGAACACCGGGGAGCTGTTTTTT
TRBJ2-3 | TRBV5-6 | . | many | CASSTARALGTQYF | TGTGCCAGCAGCACTGCCCGAGCGCTTGGGACGCAGTATTTT
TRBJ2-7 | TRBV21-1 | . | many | CAREVGLKSYEQYF | TGTGCCAGAGAAGTAGGGCTGAAGTCCTACGAGCAGTACTTC
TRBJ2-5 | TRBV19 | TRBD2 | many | CASSILAGGETQYF | TGTGCCAGTAGTATCCTAGCGGGGGGAGAGACCCAGTACTTC
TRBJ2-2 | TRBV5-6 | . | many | CASSLSAGELFF | TGTGCCAGCAGCTTAAGTGCCGGGGAGCTGTTTTTT
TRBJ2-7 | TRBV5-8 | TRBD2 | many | CASRTAGGTDEQYF | TGTGCCAGCAGAACAGCGGGGGGCACGGACGAGCAGTACTTC
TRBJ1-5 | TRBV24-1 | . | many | CATSAFSNQPQHF | TGTGCCACCAGTGCCTTTAGCAATCAGCCCCAGCATTTT
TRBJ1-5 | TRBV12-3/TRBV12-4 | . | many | CASSLAGFGDNQPQHF | TGTGCCAGCAGTTTAGCAGGGTTTGGAGATAATCAGCCCCAGCATTTT
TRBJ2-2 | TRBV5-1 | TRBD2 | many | CASSWTGTSGGANTGELFF | TGCGCCAGCAGCTGGACCGGGACTAGCGGGGGGGCGAACACCGGGGAGCTGTTTTTT
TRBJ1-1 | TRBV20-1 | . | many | CSARTSIRGTEAFF | TGCAGTGCTAGAACGTCCATTCGGGGCACTGAAGCTTTCTTT
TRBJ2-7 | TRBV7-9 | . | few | CASSLVSSATTYEQYF | TGTGCCAGCAGCTTAGTCTCTAGCGCGACGACCTACGAGCAGTACTTC
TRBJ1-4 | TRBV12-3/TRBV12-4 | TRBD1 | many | CASSPWTGLNEKLFF | TGTGCCAGCAGTCCCTGGACAGGGCTTAATGAAAAACTGTTTTTT
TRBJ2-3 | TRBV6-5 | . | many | CASKRRGSTDTQYF | TGTGCCAGCAAGAGGCGGGGTAGCACAGATACGCAGTATTTT
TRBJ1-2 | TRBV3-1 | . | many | CASSQVQAPGHAYGYTF | TGTGCCAGCAGCCAAGTGCAGGCCCCGGGACACGCCTATGGCTACACCTTC
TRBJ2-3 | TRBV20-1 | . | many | CSAYGGAGTDTQYF | TGCAGTGCTTATGGGGGGGCAGGCACAGATACGCAGTATTTT
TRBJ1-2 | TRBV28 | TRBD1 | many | CASTPVGQVNYGYTF | TGTGCCAGCACCCCCGTGGGACAGGTAAACTATGGCTACACCTTC
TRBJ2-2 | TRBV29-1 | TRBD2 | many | CSALAGAGETNTGELFF | TGCAGCGCCTTAGCGGGGGCCGGGGAAACGAACACCGGGGAGCTGTTTTTT
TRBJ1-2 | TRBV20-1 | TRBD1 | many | CSARVLAGGADYGYTF | TGCAGTGCTAGAGTTTTGGCAGGGGGCGCAGACTATGGCTACACCTTC
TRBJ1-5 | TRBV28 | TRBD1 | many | CAGQGADQPQHF | TGTGCCGGACAGGGGGCGGATCAGCCCCAGCATTTT
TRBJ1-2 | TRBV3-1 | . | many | CASSQLDLAYGYTF | TGTGCCAGCAGCCAATTGGACCTAGCGTATGGCTACACCTTC
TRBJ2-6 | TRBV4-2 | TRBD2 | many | CASSPRSSGGASGGANVLTF | TGTGCCAGCAGCCCCCGGAGTAGCGGGGGGGCCTCGGGAGGGGCCAACGTCCTGACTTTC
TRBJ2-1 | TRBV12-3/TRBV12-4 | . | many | CASSLLQRLFNEQFF | TGTGCCAGCAGTTTATTGCAGCGACTTTTCAATGAGCAGTTCTTC
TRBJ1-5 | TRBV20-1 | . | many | CSAMSWGRGSNQPQHF | TGCAGTGCTATGAGCTGGGGGAGAGGAAGCAATCAGCCCCAGCATTTT
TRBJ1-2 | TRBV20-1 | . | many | CSARSTGGIDYTF | TGCAGTGCTAGATCGACAGGCGGGATCGACTACACCTTC
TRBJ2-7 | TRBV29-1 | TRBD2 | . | CSVRRASGGYEQYF | TGCAGCGTCCGACGGGCTAGCGGGGGTTACGAGCAGTACTTC
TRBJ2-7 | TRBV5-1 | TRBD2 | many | CASSLGSGVYEQYF | TGCGCCAGCAGCTTAGGTAGCGGGGTCTACGAGCAGTACTTC
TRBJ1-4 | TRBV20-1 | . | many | CSPTRGTNEKLFF | TGCAGTCCCACGAGGGGTACTAATGAAAAACTGTTTTTT
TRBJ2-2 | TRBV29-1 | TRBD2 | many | CSVEDPTTSGGTGELFF | TGCAGCGTTGAAGATCCGACGACTAGCGGGGGGACCGGGGAGCTGTTTTTT
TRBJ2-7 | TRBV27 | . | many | CASRHRGGREQYF | TGTGCCAGCAGACACAGGGGAGGACGCGAGCAGTACTTC
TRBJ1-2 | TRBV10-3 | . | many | CATPGYGYTF | TGTGCCACCCCTGGCTATGGCTACACCTTC
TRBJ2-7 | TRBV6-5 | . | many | CASSYLRGRNEQYF | TGTGCCAGCAGTTACTTACGGGGGAGGAACGAGCAGTACTTC
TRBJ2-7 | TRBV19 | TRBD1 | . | CASNRQGDYEQYF | TGTGCCAGTAACAGACAGGGGGACTACGAGCAGTACTTC
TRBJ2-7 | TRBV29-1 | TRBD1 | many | CSVEDGGTGNRYEQYF | TGCAGCGTTGAAGACGGAGGGACAGGGAACCGTTACGAGCAGTACTTC
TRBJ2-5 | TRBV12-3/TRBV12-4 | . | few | CASSPISETQYF | TGTGCCAGCAGTCCAATCTCCGAGACCCAGTACTTC
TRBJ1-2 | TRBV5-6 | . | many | CASSLEPRANYGYTF | TGTGCCAGCAGCTTGGAACCGAGAGCTAACTATGGCTACACCTTC
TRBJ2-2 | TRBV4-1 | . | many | CASSPRGAGGELFF | TGCGCCAGCAGCCCCAGGGGGGCCGGCGGGGAGCTGTTTTTT
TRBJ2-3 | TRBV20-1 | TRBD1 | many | CSAPRDRGSDTQYF | TGCAGTGCCCCCCGGGACAGGGGCTCAGATACGCAGTATTTT
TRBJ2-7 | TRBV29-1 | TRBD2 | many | CSVAGTSGGGQQYF | TGCAGCGTTGCTGGGACTAGCGGGGGGGGGCAGCAGTACTTC
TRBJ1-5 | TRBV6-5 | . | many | CASSHPESGQPQHF | TGTGCCAGCAGTCACCCCGAATCTGGTCAGCCCCAGCATTTT
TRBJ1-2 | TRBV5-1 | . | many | CASRLGTEVYYGYTF | TGCGCCAGCAGACTGGGGACCGAAGTATACTATGGCTACACCTTC
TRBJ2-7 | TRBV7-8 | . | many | CASSLEGGLQSYEQYF | TGTGCCAGCAGCTTAGAAGGGGGGCTCCAGTCCTACGAGCAGTACTTC
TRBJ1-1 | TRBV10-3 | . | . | CAAKDSGNTEAFF | TGTGCCGCGAAGGACAGTGGGAACACTGAAGCTTTCTTT
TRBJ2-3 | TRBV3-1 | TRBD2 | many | CASSQVAGGRTDTQYF | TGTGCCAGCAGCCAAGTCGCGGGGGGCCGTACAGATACGCAGTATTTT
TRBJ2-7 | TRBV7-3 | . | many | CASSSGTGSYEQYF | TGTGCCAGCAGCTCCGGGACCGGCTCCTACGAGCAGTACTTC
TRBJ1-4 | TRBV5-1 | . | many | CASSRGESTNEKLFF | TGCGCCAGCAGCCGTGGTGAATCAACTAATGAAAAACTGTTTTTT
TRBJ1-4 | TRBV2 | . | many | CASTRDSNEKLFF | TGTGCCAGCACTCGGGATAGTAATGAAAAACTGTTTTTT
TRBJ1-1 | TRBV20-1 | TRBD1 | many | CSANPGQVNTEAFF | TGCAGTGCTAATCCGGGACAGGTGAACACTGAAGCTTTCTTT
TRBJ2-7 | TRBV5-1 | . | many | CASSLAPQTYEQYF | TGCGCCAGCAGCTTGGCCCCGCAAACCTACGAGCAGTACTTC
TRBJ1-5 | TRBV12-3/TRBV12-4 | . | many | CASSLVLGNQPQNF | TGTGCCAGCAGTTTAGTCTTAGGAAATCAGCCCCAGAATTTT
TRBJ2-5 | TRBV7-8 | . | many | CASSSGILIRQETQYF | TGTGCCAGCAGCTCCGGGATCCTGATCCGCCAAGAGACCCAGTACTTC
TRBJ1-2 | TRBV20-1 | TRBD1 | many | CSARSGTVFYTF | TGCAGTGCTAGAAGCGGGACAGTTTTCTACACCTTC
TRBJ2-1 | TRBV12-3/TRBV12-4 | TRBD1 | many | CASSFTRGQEQFF | TGTGCCAGCAGTTTTACCAGGGGGCAGGAGCAGTTCTTC
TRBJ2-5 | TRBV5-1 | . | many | CASSTGGTQYF | TGCGCCAGCAGCACCGGGGGGACCCAGTACTTC
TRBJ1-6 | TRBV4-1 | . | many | CASSQETRNSPLHF | TGCGCCAGCAGCCAGGAGACCCGGAATTCACCCCTCCACTTT